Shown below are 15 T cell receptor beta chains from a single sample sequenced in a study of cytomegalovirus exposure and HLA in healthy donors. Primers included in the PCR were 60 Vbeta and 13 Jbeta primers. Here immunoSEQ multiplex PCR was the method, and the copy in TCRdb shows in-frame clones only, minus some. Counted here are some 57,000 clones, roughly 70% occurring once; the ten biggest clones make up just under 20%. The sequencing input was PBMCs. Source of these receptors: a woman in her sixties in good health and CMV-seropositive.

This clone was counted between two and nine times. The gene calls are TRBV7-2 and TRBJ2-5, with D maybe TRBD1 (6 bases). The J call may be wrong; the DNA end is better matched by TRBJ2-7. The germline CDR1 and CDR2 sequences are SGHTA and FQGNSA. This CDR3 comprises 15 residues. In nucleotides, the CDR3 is TGTGCCAGCAGCCCTCGACAGGTCGCCTCCTACGAGCAGTACTTC. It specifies CASSPRQVASYEQYF.

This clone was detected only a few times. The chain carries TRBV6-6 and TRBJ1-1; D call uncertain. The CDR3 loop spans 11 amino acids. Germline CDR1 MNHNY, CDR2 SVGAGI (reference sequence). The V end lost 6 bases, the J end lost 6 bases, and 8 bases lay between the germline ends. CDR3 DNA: TGTGCCAGCAGCTCCGCGGCTGAAGCTTTCTTT. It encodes CASSSAAEAFF.

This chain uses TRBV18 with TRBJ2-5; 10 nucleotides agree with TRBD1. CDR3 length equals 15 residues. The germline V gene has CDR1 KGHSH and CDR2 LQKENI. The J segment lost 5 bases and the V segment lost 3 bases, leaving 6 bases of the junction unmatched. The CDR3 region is CASSPPDRGRETQYF. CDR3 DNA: TGTGCCAGCTCACCCCCGGACAGGGGGAGGGAGACCCAGTACTTC. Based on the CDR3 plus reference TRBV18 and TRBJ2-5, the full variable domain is NAGVMQNPRHLVRRRGQEARLRCSPMKGHSHVYWYRQLPEEGLKFMVYLQKENIIDESGMPKERFSAEFPKEGPSILRIQQVVRGDSAAYFCASSPPDRGRETQYFGPGTRLLVL.

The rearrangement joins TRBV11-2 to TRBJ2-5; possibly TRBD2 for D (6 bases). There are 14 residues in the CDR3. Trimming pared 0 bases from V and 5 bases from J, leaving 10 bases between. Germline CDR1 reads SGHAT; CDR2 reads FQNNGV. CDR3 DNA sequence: TGTGCCAGCAGCTTAGACTGGGAGGAGGAGACCCAGTACTTC. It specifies CASSLDWEEETQYF.

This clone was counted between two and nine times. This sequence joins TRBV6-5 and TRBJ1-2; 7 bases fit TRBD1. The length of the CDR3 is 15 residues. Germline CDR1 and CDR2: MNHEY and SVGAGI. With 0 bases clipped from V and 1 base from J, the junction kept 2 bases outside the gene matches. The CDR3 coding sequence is TGTGCCAGCAGTTACTCAACAGGGGTTAACTATGGCTACACCTTC. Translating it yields CASSYSTGVNYGYTF.

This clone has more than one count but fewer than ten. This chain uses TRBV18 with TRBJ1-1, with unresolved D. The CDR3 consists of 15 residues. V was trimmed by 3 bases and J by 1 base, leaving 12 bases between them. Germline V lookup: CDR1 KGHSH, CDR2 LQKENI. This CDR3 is CASSPTAAPNTEAFF. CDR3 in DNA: TGTGCCAGCTCACCCACCGCGGCCCCGAACACTGAAGCTTTCTTT.

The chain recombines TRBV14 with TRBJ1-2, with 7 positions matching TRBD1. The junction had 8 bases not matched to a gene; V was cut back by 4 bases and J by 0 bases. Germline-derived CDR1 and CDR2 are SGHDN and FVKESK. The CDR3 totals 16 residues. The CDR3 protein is CASSPSLRGPNYGYTF. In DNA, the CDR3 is TGTGCCAGCAGCCCCAGCTTAAGGGGGCCTAACTATGGCTACACCTTC.

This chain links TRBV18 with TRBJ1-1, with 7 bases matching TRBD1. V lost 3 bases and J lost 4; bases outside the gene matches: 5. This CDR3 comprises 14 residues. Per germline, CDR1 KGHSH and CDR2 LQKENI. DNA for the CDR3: TGTGCCAGCTCACCGGGACAGTGGGCCACTGAAGCTTTCTTT. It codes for CASSPGQWATEAFF. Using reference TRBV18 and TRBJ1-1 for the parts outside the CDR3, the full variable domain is NAGVMQNPRHLVRRRGQEARLRCSPMKGHSHVYWYRQLPEEGLKFMVYLQKENIIDESGMPKERFSAEFPKEGPSILRIQQVVRGDSAAYFCASSPGQWATEAFFGQGTRLTVV.

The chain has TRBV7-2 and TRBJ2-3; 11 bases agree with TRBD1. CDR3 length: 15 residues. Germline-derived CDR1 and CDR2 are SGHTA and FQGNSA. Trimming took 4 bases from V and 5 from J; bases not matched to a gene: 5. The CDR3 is CASSSGQGAGDTQYF. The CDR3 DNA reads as TGTGCCAGCAGCTCAGGACAGGGGGCAGGAGATACGCAGTATTTT. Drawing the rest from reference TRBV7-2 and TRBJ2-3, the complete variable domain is GAGVSQSPSNKVTEKGKDVELRCDPISGHTALYWYRQSLGQGLEFLIYFQGNSAPDKSGLPSDRFSAERTGGSVSTLTIQRTQQEDSAVYLCASSSGQGAGDTQYFGPGTRLTVL.

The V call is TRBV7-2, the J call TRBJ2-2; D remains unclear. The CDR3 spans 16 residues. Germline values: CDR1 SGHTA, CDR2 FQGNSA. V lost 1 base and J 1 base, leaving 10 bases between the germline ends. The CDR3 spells CASSLVGSGNTGELFF. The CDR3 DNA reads TGTGCCAGCAGCTTAGTCGGGTCCGGGAACACCGGGGAGCTGTTTTTT.

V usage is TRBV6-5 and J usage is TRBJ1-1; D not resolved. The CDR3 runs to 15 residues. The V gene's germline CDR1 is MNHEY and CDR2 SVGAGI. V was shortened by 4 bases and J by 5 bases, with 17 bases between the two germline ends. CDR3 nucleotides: TGTGCCAGCAGTTCGGCGTTGAGGGTGGGTACTGAAGCTTTCTTT. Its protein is CASSSALRVGTEAFF.

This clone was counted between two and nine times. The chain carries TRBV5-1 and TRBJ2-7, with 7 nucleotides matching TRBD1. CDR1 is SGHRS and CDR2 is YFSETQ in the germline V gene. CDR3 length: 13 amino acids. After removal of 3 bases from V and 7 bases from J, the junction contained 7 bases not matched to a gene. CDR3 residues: CASSWGQSGEQYF. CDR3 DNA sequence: TGCGCCAGCAGCTGGGGACAGTCGGGGGAGCAGTACTTC. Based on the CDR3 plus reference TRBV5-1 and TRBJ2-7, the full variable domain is KAGVTQTPRYLIKTRGQQVTLSCSPISGHRSVSWYQQTPGQGLQFLFEYFSETQRNKGNFPGRFSGRQFSNSRSEMNVSTLELGDSALYLCASSWGQSGEQYFGPGTRLTVT.

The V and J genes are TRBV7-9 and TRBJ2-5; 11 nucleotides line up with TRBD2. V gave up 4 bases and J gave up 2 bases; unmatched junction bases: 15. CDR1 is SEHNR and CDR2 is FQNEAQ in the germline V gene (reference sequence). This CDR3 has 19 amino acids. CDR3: CASSSTPELAGASQETQYF. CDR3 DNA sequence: TGTGCCAGCAGCTCCACCCCGGAACTAGCGGGGGCCTCGCAAGAGACCCAGTACTTC.

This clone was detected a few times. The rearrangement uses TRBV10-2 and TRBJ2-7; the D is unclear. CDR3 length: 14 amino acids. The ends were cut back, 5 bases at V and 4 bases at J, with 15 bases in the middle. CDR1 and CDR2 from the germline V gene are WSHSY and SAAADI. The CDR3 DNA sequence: TGCGCCAGCAGTTCTCGCCCTAGTCAATACGAGCAGTACTTC. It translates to CASSSRPSQYEQYF.

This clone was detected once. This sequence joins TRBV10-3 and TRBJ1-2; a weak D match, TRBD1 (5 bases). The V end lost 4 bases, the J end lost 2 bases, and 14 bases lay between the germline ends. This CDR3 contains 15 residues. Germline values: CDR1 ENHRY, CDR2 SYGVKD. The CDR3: CAISGSWGENYGYTF. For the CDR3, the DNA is TGTGCCATCAGTGGTTCCTGGGGGGAGAACTATGGCTACACCTTC.